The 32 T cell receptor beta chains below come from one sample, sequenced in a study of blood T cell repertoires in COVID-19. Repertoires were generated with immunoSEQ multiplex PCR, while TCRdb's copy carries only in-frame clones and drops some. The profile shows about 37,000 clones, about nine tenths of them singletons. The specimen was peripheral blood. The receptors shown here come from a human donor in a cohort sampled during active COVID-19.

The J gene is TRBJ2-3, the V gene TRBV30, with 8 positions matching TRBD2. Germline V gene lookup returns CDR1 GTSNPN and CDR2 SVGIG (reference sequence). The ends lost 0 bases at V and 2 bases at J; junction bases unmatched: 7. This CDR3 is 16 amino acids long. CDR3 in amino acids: CAWSVQLAVFTDTQYF. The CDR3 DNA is TGTGCCTGGAGTGTACAACTAGCGGTGTTCACAGATACGCAGTATTTT.

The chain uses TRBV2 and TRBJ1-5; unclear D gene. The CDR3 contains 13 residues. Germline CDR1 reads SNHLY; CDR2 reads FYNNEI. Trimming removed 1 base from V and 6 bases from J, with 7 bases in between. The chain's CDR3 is CASSEGDPQPQHF. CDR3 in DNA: TGTGCCAGCAGTGAAGGAGATCCTCAGCCCCAGCATTTT.

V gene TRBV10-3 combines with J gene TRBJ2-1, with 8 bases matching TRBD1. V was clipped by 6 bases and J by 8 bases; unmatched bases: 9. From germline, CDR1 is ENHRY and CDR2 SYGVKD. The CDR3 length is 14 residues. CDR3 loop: CAIRKDRAVDEQFF. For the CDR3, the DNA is TGTGCCATCAGGAAGGACAGGGCGGTCGATGAGCAGTTCTTC.

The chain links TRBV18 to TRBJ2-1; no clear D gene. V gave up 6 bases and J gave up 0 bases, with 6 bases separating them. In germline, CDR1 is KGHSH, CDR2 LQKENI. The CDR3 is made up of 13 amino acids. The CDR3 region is CASSGVSYNEQFF. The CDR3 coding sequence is TGTGCCAGCTCGGGCGTCTCCTACAATGAGCAGTTCTTC.

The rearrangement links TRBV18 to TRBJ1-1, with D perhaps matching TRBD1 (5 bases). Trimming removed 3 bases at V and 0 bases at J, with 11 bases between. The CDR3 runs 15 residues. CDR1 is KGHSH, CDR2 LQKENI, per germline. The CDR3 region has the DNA TGTGCCAGCTCACCCATGACAGTCATGAACACTGAAGCTTTCTTT. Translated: CASSPMTVMNTEAFF.

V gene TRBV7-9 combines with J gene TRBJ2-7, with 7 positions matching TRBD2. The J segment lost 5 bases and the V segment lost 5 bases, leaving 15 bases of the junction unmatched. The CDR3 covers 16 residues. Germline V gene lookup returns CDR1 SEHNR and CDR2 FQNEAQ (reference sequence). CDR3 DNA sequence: TGTGCCAGCAGCCAAGGGACTAACCTAGAGTCGGACGAGCAGTACTTC. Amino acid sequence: CASSQGTNLESDEQYF.

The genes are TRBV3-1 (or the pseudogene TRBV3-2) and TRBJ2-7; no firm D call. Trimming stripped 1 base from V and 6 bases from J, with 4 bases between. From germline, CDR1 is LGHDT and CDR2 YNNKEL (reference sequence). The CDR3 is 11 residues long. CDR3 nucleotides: TGTGCCAGCAGCCAAGGAGGCGAGCAGTACTTC. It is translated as CASSQGGEQYF.

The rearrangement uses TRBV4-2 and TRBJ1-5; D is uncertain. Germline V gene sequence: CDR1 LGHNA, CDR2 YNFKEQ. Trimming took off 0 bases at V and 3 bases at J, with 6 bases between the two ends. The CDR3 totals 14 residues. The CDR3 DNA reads TGTGCCAGCAGCCAAGAAACAGCCAATCAGCCCCAGCATTTT. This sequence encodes CASSQETANQPQHF.

DNA of the CDR3: TGTGCCAGCAGCTCGATAGCCTACTACACAACGAACACCGGGGAGCTGTTTTTT. It specifies CASSSIAYYTTNTGELFF. The chain links TRBV7-6 to TRBJ2-2; no clear D gene. Germline V gives CDR1 SGHVS, CDR2 FNYEAQ. This CDR3 is 18 amino acids long. The germline V and J ends were trimmed by 4 bases and 0 bases, with 18 bases remaining between them.

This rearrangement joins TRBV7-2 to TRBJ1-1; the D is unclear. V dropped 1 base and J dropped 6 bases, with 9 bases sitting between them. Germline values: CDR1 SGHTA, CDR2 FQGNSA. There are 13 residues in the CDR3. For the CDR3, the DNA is TGTGCCAGCAGCTTAGAAGACTCCGCTGAAGCTTTCTTT. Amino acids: CASSLEDSAEAFF.

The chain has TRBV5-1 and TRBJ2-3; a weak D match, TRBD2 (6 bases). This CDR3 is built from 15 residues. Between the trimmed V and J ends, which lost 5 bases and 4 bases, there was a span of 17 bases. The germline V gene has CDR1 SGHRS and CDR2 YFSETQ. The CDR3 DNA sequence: TGCGCCAGCAGGTGGGGGGTAGAGGGCCCAGATACGCAGTATTTT. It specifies CASRWGVEGPDTQYF. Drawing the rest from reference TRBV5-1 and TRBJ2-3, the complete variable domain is KAGVTQTPRYLIKTRGQQVTLSCSPISGHRSVSWYQQTPGQGLQFLFEYFSETQRNKGNFPGRFSGRQFSNSRSEMNVSTLELGDSALYLCASRWGVEGPDTQYFGPGTRLTVL.

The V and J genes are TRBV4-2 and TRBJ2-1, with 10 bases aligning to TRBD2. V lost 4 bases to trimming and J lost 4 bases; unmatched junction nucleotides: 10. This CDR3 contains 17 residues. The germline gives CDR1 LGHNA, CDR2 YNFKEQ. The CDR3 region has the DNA TGTGCCAGCAGCCGAAGGAGCGGAGCGGGGGGGTACAATGAGCAGTTCTTC. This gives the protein CASSRRSGAGGYNEQFF.

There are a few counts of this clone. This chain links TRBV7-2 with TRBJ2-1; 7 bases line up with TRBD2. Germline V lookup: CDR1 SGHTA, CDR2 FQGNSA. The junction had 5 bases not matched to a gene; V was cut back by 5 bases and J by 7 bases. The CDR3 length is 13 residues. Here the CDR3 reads CASSPHGGNEQFF. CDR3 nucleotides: TGTGCCAGCAGCCCTCACGGGGGGAATGAGCAGTTCTTC.

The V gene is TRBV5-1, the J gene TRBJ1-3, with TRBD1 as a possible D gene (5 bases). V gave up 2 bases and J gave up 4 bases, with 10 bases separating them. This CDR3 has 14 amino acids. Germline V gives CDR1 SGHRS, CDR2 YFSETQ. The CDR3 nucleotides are TGCGCCAGCAGCTTCCAGGGTATGGGAAACACCATATATTTT. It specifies CASSFQGMGNTIYF.

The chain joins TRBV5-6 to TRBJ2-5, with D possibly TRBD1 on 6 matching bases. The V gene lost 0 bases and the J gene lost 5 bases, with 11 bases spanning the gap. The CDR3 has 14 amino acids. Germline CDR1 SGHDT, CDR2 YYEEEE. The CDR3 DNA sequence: TGTGCCAGCAGCTTGGGGTGGGGGCAGGAGACCCAGTACTTC. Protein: CASSLGWGQETQYF.

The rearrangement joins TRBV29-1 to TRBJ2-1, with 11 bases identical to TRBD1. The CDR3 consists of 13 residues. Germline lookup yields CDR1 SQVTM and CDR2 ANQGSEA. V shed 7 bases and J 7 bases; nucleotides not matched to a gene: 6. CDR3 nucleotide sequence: TGCAGCGGAGGACAGGGGGCGGTGAATGAGCAGTTCTTC. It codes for CSGGQGAVNEQFF.

The CDR3 nucleotides read TGTGCCACCGGGACAGGGCTCTATGAAAAACTGTTTTTT. Its protein is CATGTGLYEKLFF. J is TRBJ1-4 and V is TRBV19; 9 bases agree with TRBD1. J gave up 6 bases and V 10 bases, and 6 bases lay outside the gene matches. Germline CDR1 reads LNHDA; CDR2 reads SQIVND (reference sequence). The length of the CDR3 is 13 residues. The full variable domain, its missing parts supplied by reference TRBV19 and TRBJ1-4, is DGGITQSPKYLFRKEGQNVTLSCEQNLNHDAMYWYRQDPGQGLRLIYYSQIVNDFQKGDIAEGYSVSREKKESFPLTVTSAQKNPTAFYLCATGTGLYEKLFFGSGTQLSVL.

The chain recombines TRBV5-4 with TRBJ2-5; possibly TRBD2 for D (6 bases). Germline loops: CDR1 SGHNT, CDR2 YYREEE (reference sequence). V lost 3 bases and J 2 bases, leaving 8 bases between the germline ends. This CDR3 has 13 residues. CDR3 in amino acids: CASSSGTQETQYF. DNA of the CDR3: TGTGCCAGCAGCTCGGGGACTCAAGAGACCCAGTACTTC.

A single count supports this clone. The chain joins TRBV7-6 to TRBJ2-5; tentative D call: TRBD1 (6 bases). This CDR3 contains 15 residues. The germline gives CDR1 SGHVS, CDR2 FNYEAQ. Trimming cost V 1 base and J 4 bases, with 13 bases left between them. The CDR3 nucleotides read TGTGCCAGCAGCTTAGTGACAGGAAAGGGAGAGACCCAGTACTTC. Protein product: CASSLVTGKGETQYF.

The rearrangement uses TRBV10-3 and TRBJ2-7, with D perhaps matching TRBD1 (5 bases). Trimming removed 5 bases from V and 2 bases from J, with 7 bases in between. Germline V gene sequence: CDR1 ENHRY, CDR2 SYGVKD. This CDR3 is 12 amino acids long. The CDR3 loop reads CAISQGAYEQYF. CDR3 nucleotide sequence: TGTGCCATCAGTCAGGGCGCCTACGAGCAGTACTTC.

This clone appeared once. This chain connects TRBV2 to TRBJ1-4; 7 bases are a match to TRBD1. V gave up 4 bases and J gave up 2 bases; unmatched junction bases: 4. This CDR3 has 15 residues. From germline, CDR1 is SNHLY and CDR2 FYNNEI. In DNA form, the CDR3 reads TGTGCCAGCAGTGCCCAGACAGGGACTAATGAAAAACTGTTTTTT. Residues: CASSAQTGTNEKLFF.

The CDR3 DNA reads TGTGCCAGCAGTGAAAGAGAGAACACTGAAGCTTTCTTT. Protein: CASSERENTEAFF. This chain connects TRBV28 to TRBJ1-1; D gene ambiguous. CDR1 and CDR2 from the germline V gene are MDHEN and SYDVKM. Trimming removed 5 bases from V and 1 base from J, with 8 bases in between. The CDR3 sequence is 13 residues long.

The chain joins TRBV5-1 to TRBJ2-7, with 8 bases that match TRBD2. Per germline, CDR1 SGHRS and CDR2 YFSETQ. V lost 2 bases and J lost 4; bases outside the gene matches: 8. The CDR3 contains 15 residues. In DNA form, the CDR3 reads TGCGCCAGCAGCTTAGAAAGCGGGGGATATTACGAGCAGTACTTC. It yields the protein CASSLESGGYYEQYF. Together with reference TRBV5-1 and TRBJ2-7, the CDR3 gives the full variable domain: KAGVTQTPRYLIKTRGQQVTLSCSPISGHRSVSWYQQTPGQGLQFLFEYFSETQRNKGNFPGRFSGRQFSNSRSEMNVSTLELGDSALYLCASSLESGGYYEQYFGPGTRLTVT.

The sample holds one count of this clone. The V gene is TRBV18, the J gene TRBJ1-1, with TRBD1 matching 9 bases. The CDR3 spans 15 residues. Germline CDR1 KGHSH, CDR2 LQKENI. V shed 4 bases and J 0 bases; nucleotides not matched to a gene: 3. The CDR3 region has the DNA TGTGCCAGCTCACTTACAGGGGGCTTGAACACTGAAGCTTTCTTT. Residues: CASSLTGGLNTEAFF.

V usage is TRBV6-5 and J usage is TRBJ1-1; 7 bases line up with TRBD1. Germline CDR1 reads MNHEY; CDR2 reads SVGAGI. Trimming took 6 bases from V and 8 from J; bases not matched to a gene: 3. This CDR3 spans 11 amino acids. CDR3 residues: CASRTGQEAFF. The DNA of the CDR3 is TGTGCCAGCAGGACAGGGCAAGAAGCTTTCTTT.

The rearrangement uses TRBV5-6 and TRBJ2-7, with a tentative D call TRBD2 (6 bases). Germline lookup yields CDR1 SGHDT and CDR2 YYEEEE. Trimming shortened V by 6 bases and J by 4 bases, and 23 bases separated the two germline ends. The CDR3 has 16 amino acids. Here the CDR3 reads CASNALPGVAEYEQYF. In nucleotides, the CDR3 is TGTGCCAGCAACGCCTTACCGGGAGTAGCAGAATACGAGCAGTACTTC.

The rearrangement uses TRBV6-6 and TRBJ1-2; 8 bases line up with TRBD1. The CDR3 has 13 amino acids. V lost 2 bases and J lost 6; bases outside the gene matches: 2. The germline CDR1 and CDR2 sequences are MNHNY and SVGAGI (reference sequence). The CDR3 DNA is TGTGCCAGCAGTTACCTGACAGGGGATGGCTACACCTTC. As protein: CASSYLTGDGYTF.

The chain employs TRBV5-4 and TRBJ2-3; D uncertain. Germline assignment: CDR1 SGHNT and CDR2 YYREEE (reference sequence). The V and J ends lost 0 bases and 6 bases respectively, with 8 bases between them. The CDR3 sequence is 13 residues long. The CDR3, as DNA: TGTGCCAGCAGCTTGGAAGTCGGGGATACGCAGTATTTT. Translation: CASSLEVGDTQYF.

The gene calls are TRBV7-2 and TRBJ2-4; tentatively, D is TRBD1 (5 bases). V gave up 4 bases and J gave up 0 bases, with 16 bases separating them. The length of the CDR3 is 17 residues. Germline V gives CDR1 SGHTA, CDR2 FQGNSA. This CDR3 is CASSSQRGRLAKNIQYF. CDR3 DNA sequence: TGTGCCAGCAGCTCCCAAAGGGGCAGGTTAGCCAAAAACATTCAGTACTTC.

The DNA for the CDR3 is TGCGCCAGCAGCTTCACTAGCGGGGTCGCCGGGGAGCTGTTTTTT. This encodes CASSFTSGVAGELFF. The chain uses TRBV5-1 and TRBJ2-2; 10 positions match TRBD2. Germline CDR1 reads SGHRS; CDR2 reads YFSETQ. V was pared by 2 bases and J by 6 bases, with 4 bases of the junction left unmatched. The CDR3 sequence is 15 residues long.

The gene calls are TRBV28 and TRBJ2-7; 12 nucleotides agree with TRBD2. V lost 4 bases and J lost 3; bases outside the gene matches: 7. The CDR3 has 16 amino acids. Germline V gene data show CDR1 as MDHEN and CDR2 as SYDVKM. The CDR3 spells CASSSPQTSGGYEQYF. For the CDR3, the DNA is TGTGCCAGCAGTTCACCTCAGACTAGCGGGGGCTACGAGCAGTACTTC. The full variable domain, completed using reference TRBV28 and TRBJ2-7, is DVKVTQSSRYLVKRTGEKVFLECVQDMDHENMFWYRQDPGLGLRLIYFSYDVKMKEKGDIPEGYSVSREKKERFSLILESASTNQTSMYLCASSSPQTSGGYEQYFGPGTRLTVT.

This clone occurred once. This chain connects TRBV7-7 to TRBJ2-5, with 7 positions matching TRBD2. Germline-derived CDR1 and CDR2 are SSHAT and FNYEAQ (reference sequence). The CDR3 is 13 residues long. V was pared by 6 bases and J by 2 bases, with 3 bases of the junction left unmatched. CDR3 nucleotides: TGTGCCAGCAGTCGGGACTATCAAGAGACCCAGTACTTC. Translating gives CASSRDYQETQYF. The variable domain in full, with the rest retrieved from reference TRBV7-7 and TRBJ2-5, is GAGVSQSPRYKVTKRGQDVTLRCDPISSHATLYWYQQALGQGPEFLTYFNYEAQPDKSGLPSDRFSAERPEGSISTLTIQRTEQRDSAMYRCASSRDYQETQYFGPGTRLLVL.